The sequence of this T cell receptor (beta chain) was determined in a study of T-cell reconstitution after alpha-beta-depleted transplantation in children. This CDR3 comprises 16 residues. The V and J ends lost 3 bases and 3 bases respectively, with 18 bases between them. Findings and limits, study-wide: Reportedly, only several hundred clones from non-depleted graft cells drove alpha-beta T-cell counts at about two months.

This clonotype was picked up a small number of times. Its antigen is unknown. The library targeted TCRbeta and was prepared with unique molecular identifiers. MiXCR, run by TCRdb on the PCR reads, gives a single entry per CDR3 protein. The sample has fewer than 1 million distinct CDR3 sequences; 15% to 20% are singletons. The starting material was PBMCs, mostly from graft donor cells, obtained 360 days after TCRalphabeta/CD19-depleted stem cell transplant. This receptor was taken from a male patient aged 10-17 years who had a stem cell transplant for acute lymphoblastic leukemia, so the T cells may come from the graft donor. This rearrangement joins TRBV12-3 or TRBV12-4 to TRBJ2-7; the D is unclear. The DNA for the CDR3 is TGTGCCAGCAGTTTTCCCCTTCGAGGACGAAGCTACGAGCAGTACTTC. Amino acids: CASSFPLRGRSYEQYF.